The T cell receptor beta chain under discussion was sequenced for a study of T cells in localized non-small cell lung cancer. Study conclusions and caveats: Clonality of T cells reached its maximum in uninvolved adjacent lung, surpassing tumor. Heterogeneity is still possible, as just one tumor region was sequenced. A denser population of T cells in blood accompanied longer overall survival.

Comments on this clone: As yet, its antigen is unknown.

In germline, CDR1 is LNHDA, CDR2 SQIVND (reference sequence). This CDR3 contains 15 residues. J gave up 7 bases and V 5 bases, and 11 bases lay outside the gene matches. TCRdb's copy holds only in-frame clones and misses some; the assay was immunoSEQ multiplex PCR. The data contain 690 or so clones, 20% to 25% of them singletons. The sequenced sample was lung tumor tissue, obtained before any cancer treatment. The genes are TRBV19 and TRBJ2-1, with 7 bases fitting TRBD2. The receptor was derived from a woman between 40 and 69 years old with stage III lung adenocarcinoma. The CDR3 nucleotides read TGTGCCAGTAGTGCCTCTAGCGGAGGGAGGAATGAGCAGTTCTTC. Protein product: CASSASSGGRNEQFF. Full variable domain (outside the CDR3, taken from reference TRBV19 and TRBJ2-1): DGGITQSPKYLFRKEGQNVTLSCEQNLNHDAMYWYRQDPGQGLRLIYYSQIVNDFQKGDIAEGYSVSREKKESFPLTVTSAQKNPTAFYLCASSASSGGRNEQFFGPGTRLTVL.